These 17 T cell receptor beta chains came from one sample sequenced in a study of blood T cell repertoires in COVID-19. Libraries were prepared by immunoSEQ multiplex PCR; TCRdb keeps only in-frame clonotypes and omits some of them. The data contain a few hundred thousand clones, approximately 83% of them singletons. Sequencing used PBMCs or T cells enriched from blood (not recorded which). These receptors came from a woman between 50 and 59 years old who had recovered from COVID-19.

The chain uses TRBV7-6 and TRBJ2-5; a possible D gene is TRBD1 (7 bases). V dropped 5 bases and J dropped 5 bases, with 21 bases sitting between them. Germline lookup yields CDR1 SGHVS and CDR2 FNYEAQ. The CDR3 consists of 16 residues. The CDR3 reads CASSQGGRGSLETQYF. As DNA, the CDR3 is TGTGCCAGCAGCCAGGGGGGCAGGGGTTCTTTGGAGACCCAGTACTTC.

CDR3 sequence reads: CASRSPTASGFNEQFF. The CDR3 DNA is TGTGCCAGCAGATCCCCAACGGCTAGCGGCTTTAATGAGCAGTTCTTC. The chain couples TRBV7-9 to TRBJ2-1, with 7 bases fitting TRBD2. This CDR3 comprises 16 residues. Trimming removed 6 bases from V and 7 bases from J; junction bases left unmatched: 15. CDR1 and CDR2 from the germline V gene are SEHNR and FQNEAQ (reference sequence).

This chain links TRBV27 with TRBJ2-7; no firm D call. The germline gives CDR1 MNHEY, CDR2 SMNVEV (reference sequence). The CDR3 has 12 amino acids. Deletions cut 5 bases from V and 3 bases from J, with 8 bases between. The chain's CDR3 is CASSPELYEQYF. CDR3 sequence (DNA): TGTGCCAGCAGTCCGGAGCTCTACGAGCAGTACTTC.

This clone was seen a few times. The CDR3 sequence is CASSSGTGGNNQPQHF. The CDR3 nucleotides are TGTGCCAGCAGCTCTGGGACAGGGGGGAACAATCAGCCCCAGCATTTT. The chain uses TRBV7-2 and TRBJ1-5; TRBD1 matches at 11 bases. This CDR3 is 16 amino acids long. CDR1 is SGHTA and CDR2 is FQGNSA in the germline V gene. Losses at the gene ends were 4 bases for V and 3 bases for J; bases not matched to a gene: 5.

This chain joins TRBV28 and TRBJ1-3; D gene unclear. CDR3 size: 16 residues. CDR1 and CDR2 (germline): MDHEN, SYDVKM. Trimming cost V 6 bases and J 0 bases, with 15 bases left between them. This CDR3 is CASRAAAIISGNTIYF. CDR3 DNA: TGTGCCAGCAGGGCGGCGGCGATTATCTCTGGAAACACCATATATTTT.

In this sample, this clone turned up once. The V and J genes are TRBV12-2 and TRBJ1-5; TRBD1, as called in the table, went unchecked against the DNA. TRBV12-2 is flagged as a pseudogene. The CDR3 has 18 residues. CDR3 protein: CASRLEGLGTGENQPQHF. As DNA, the CDR3 is TGTGCAAGTCGCTTAGAAGGATTGGGGACAGGTGAAAATCAGCCCCAGCATTTT.

This sequence joins TRBV7-2 and TRBJ2-7; D might be TRBD2 (5 bases). The CDR3 totals 16 residues. Per germline, CDR1 SGHTA and CDR2 FQGNSA. The V end was cut by 5 bases, the J end by 2 bases, with 19 bases between. CDR3 in DNA: TGTGCCAGCAGCCGGACTGTCACGGAGGCAGCCTACGAGCAGTACTTC. Amino acids: CASSRTVTEAAYEQYF.

The V and J genes are TRBV19 and TRBJ2-1, with 10 bases fitting TRBD2. This CDR3 has 16 amino acids. Losses at the gene ends were 2 bases for V and 7 bases for J; bases not matched to a gene: 8. Germline V lookup: CDR1 LNHDA, CDR2 SQIVND (reference sequence). This CDR3 reads CASSILSSSGSNEQFF. Here the CDR3 DNA reads TGTGCCAGTAGTATACTGTCGTCTAGCGGGAGTAATGAGCAGTTCTTC.

The V call is TRBV10-2, the J call TRBJ1-1, with 8 bases that match TRBD1. J gave up 7 bases and V 2 bases, and 9 bases lay outside the gene matches. Germline CDR1 is WSHSY and CDR2 is SAAADI. This CDR3 has 15 amino acids. Written as DNA, the CDR3 is TGCGCCAGCAGTGAGGAGGACAGGGCAAGGGATGAAGCTTTCTTT. Protein product: CASSEEDRARDEAFF.

The V and J genes are TRBV2 and TRBJ1-2; TRBD1 matches at 7 bases. Trimming cost V 3 bases and J 6 bases; bases outside gene matches: 4. The CDR3 is 13 amino acids. Germline assignment: CDR1 SNHLY and CDR2 FYNNEI. The CDR3 loop reads CASSETGSHGYTF. CDR3 nucleotide sequence: TGTGCCAGCAGTGAGACAGGGTCCCATGGCTACACCTTC.

The chain has TRBV28 and TRBJ1-1; 7 bases are a match to TRBD1. J gave up 1 base and V 3 bases, and 2 bases lay outside the gene matches. The CDR3 contains 14 residues. CDR1 and CDR2 (germline): MDHEN, SYDVKM. This chain's CDR3 is CASSLGQRNTEAFF. The CDR3 nucleotides are TGTGCCAGCAGTTTGGGACAGAGGAACACTGAAGCTTTCTTT.

The chain couples TRBV11-2 to TRBJ2-1; a weak D match, TRBD2 (5 bases). The ends were cut back, 0 bases at V and 9 bases at J, with 18 bases in the middle. CDR1 is SGHAT and CDR2 is FQNNGV in the germline V gene. This CDR3 spans 16 amino acids. This CDR3 reads CASSLEPSLGNTEQFF. CDR3 in DNA: TGTGCCAGCAGCTTAGAACCTAGCTTGGGTAACACTGAGCAGTTCTTC.

V gene TRBV29-1 combines with J gene TRBJ2-3, with 10 bases identical to TRBD2. The CDR3 runs 15 residues. Trimming took 5 bases from V and 0 from J; bases not matched to a gene: 5. The germline gives CDR1 SQVTM, CDR2 ANQGSEA. The CDR3 bases are TGCAGCGTTCAAACTAGCGGGATTAGCACAGATACGCAGTATTTT. This encodes CSVQTSGISTDTQYF.

This chain connects TRBV27 to TRBJ1-2; 8 bases are a match to TRBD1. The CDR3 loop spans 16 amino acids. From germline, CDR1 is MNHEY and CDR2 SMNVEV (reference sequence). The junction had 7 bases not matched to a gene; V was cut back by 4 bases and J by 0 bases. The CDR3 DNA follows: TGTGCCAGCAGTTCATTCGGACAGGGATCTAACTATGGCTACACCTTC. This translates into CASSSFGQGSNYGYTF.

The chain carries TRBV5-1 and TRBJ1-1; possibly TRBD1 for D (6 bases). V was shortened by 0 bases and J by 4 bases, with 13 bases between the two germline ends. Germline loops: CDR1 SGHRS, CDR2 YFSETQ. This CDR3 contains 15 residues. CDR3 region: CASSLAQGGGTEAFF. In nucleotides, the CDR3 is TGCGCCAGCAGCTTGGCTCAGGGAGGGGGCACTGAAGCTTTCTTT.

This chain links TRBV19 with TRBJ1-1; D may be TRBD1 (6 bases). There are 13 residues in the CDR3. V was shortened by 3 bases and J by 1 base, with 6 bases between the two germline ends. Germline lookup yields CDR1 LNHDA and CDR2 SQIVND (reference sequence). The CDR3 DNA sequence: TGTGCCAGTAGTATGACAGGGAACACTGAAGCTTTCTTT. It translates to CASSMTGNTEAFF.

The chain employs TRBV28 and TRBJ1-5, with 7 positions matching TRBD1. The CDR3 is made up of 14 amino acids. The trim removed 8 bases at V and 6 bases at J, leaving 10 bases unmatched. CDR1 and CDR2 from the germline V gene are MDHEN and SYDVKM. This CDR3 is CASGNRGSGQPQHF. The CDR3, as DNA: TGTGCCAGCGGAAACAGGGGATCGGGTCAGCCCCAGCATTTT.